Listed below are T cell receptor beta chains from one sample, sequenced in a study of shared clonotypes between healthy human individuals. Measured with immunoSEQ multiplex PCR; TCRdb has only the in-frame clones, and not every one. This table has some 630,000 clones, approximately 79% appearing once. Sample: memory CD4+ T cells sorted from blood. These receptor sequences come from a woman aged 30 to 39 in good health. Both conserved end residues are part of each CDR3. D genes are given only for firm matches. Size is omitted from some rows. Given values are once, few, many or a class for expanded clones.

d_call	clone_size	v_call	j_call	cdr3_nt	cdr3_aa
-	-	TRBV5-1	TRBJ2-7	TGCGCCAGCAGCTTGGAGGGGGTGGGCTACGAGCAGTACTTC	CASSLEGVGYEQYF
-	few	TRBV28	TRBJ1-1	TGTGCCAGCAGTCGGGGACATATGAACACTGAAGCTTTCTTT	CASSRGHMNTEAFF
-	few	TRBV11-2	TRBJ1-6	TGTGCCAGCAGCTTAGGAGGGGGGTATTCACCCCTCCACTTT	CASSLGGGYSPLHF
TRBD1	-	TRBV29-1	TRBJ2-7	TGCAGCGTCTTGACAGGGGACTACGAGCAGTACTTC	CSVLTGDYEQYF
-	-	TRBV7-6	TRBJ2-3	TGTGCCAGCAGCGTCGACCCAGGCACAGATACGCAGTATTTT	CASSVDPGTDTQYF
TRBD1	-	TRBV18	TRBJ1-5	TGTGCCAGCTCACCGGAGGGACAGCACAATCAGCCCCAGCATTTT	CASSPEGQHNQPQHF
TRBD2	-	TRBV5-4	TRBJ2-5	TGTGCCAGCAGCTCACCCACTAGCGGAGCCCAAGAGACCCAGTACTTC	CASSSPTSGAQETQYF
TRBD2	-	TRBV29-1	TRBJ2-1	TGCAGCGTTGGGACTAGCGGGAGAGGCTCCTACAATGAGCAGTTCTTC	CSVGTSGRGSYNEQFF
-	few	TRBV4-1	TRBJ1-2	TGCGCCAGCAGCCCGAGGATAGACAGCTATGGCTACACCTTC	CASSPRIDSYGYTF
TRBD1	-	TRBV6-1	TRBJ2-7	TGTGCCAGCAGAGGACAGGGCAGCCACGAGCAGTACTTC	CASRGQGSHEQYF
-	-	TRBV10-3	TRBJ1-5	TGTGCCATCAGTCCCGACTCAACCAATCAGCCCCAGCATTTT	CAISPDSTNQPQHF
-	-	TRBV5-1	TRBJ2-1	TGCGCCAGCAGCTTGGCCGGTATTTCTAGCACAGGTGGGTGGTATGAGCAGTTCTTC	CASSLAGISSTGGWYEQFF
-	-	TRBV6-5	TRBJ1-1	TGTGCCAGCAGTTACTTGGAGGGCACTGAAGCTTTCTTT	CASSYLEGTEAFF
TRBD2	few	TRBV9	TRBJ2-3	TGTGCCAGCAGCGTAGGTAGCGGGGGGGATACGCAGTATTTT	CASSVGSGGDTQYF
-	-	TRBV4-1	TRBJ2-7	TGCGCCAGCAGCCCGGCGGGCTCTGGCTACGAGCAGTACTTC	CASSPAGSGYEQYF
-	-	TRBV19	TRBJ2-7	TGTGCCAGTAGTATAGACCCCGCGGTACCCTACGAGCAGTACTTC	CASSIDPAVPYEQYF